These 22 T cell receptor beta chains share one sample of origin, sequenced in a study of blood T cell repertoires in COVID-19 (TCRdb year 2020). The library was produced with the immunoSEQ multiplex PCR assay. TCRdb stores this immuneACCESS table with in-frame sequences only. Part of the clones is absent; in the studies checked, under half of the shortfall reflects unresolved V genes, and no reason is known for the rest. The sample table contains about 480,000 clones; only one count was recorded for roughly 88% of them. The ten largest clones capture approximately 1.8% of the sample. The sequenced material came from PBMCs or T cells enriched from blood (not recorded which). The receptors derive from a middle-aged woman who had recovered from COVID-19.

The CDR3 sequence: CASSSPGDRGSYTIYF. Written as DNA, the CDR3 is TGTGCCAGCAGCAGCCCCGGGGACAGGGGTTCGTACACCATATATTTT. This chain uses TRBV21-1 with TRBJ1-3; the D call in the table, TRBD1, was not verified against the DNA. TRBV21-1 has pseudogene status. CDR3 length: 16 amino acids.

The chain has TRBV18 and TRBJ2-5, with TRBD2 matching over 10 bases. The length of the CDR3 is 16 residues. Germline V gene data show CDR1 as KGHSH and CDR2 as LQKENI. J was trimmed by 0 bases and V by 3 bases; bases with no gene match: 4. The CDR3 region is CASSPRTSGYQETQYF. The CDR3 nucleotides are TGTGCCAGCTCACCCCGGACTAGCGGTTACCAAGAGACCCAGTACTTC.

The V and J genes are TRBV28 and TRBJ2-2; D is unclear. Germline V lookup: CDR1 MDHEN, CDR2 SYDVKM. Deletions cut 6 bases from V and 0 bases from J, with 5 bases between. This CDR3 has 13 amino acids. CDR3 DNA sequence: TGTGCCAGCAGGGAGTCGAACACCGGGGAGCTGTTTTTT. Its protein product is CASRESNTGELFF.

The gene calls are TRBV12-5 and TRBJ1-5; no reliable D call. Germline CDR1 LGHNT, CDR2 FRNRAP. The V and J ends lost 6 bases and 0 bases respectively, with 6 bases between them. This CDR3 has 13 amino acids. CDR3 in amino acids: CASGQASNQPQHF. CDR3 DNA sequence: TGTGCTAGTGGCCAGGCTAGCAATCAGCCCCAGCATTTT.

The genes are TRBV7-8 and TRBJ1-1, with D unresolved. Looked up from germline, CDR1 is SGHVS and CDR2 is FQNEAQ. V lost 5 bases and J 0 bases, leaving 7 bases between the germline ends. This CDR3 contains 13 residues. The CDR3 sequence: CASSVEMNTEAFF. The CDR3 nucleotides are TGTGCCAGCAGCGTGGAGATGAACACTGAAGCTTTCTTT.

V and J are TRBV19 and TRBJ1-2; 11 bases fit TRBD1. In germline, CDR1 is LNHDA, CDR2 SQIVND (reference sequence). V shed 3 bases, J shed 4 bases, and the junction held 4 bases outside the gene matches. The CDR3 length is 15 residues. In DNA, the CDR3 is TGTGCCAGTAGTATCGGACAGGGGGCCTCCTATGGCTACACCTTC. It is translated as CASSIGQGASYGYTF. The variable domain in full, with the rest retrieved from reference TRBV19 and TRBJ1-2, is DGGITQSPKYLFRKEGQNVTLSCEQNLNHDAMYWYRQDPGQGLRLIYYSQIVNDFQKGDIAEGYSVSREKKESFPLTVTSAQKNPTAFYLCASSIGQGASYGYTFGSGTRLTVV.

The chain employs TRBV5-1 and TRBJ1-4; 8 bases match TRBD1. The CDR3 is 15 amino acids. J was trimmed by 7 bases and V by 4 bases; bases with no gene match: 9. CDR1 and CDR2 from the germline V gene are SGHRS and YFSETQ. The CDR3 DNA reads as TGCGCCAGCAGCGGAGGACAGGGAGGCAGTGAAAAACTGTTTTTT. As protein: CASSGGQGGSEKLFF.

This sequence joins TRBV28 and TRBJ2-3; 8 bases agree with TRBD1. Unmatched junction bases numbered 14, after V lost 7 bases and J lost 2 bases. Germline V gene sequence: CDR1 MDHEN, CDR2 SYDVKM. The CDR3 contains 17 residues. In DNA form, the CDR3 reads TGTGCCAGCACTAGACTCCGGGACAGGAGTTTCACAGATACGCAGTATTTT. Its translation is CASTRLRDRSFTDTQYF.

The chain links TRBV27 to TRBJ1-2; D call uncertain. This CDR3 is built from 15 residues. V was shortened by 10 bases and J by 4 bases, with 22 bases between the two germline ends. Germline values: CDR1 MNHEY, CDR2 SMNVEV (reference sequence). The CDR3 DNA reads TGTGCCACCACGACACGGTCGGGAAGCCCCTATGGCTACACCTTC. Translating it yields CATTTRSGSPYGYTF.

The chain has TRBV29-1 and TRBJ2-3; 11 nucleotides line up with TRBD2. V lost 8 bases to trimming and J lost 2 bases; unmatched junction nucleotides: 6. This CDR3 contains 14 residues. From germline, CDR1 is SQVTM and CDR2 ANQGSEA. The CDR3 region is CSCRLAGSTDTQYF. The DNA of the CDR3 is TGCAGCTGCAGACTAGCGGGATCCACAGATACGCAGTATTTT.

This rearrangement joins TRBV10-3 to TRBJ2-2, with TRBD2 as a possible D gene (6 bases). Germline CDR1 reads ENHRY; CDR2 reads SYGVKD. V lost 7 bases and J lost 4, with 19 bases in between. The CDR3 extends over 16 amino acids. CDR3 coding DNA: TGTGCCATCACCCAGAGTACCGGGGGTAGCACCGGGGAGCTGTTTTTT. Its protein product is CAITQSTGGSTGELFF.

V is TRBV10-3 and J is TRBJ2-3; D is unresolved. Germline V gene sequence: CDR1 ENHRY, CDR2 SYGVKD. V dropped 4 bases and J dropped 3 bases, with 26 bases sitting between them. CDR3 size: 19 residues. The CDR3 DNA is TGTGCCATCAGTGTTGATTCTGGGCGAAATTCTATGCCGACAGATACGCAGTATTTT. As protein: CAISVDSGRNSMPTDTQYF.

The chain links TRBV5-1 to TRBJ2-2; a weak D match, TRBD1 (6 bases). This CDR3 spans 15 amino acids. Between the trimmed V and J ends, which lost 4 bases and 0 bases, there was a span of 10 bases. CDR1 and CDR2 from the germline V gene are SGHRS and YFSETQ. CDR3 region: CASSRDNANTGELFF. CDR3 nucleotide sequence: TGCGCCAGCAGCCGGGACAACGCGAACACCGGGGAGCTGTTTTTT.

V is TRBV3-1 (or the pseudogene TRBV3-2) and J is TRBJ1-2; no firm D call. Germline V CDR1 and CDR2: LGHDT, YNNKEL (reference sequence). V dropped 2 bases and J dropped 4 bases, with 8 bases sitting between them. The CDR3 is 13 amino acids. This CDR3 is CASSQSAGYGYTF. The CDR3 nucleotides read TGTGCCAGCAGCCAATCCGCAGGCTATGGCTACACCTTC.

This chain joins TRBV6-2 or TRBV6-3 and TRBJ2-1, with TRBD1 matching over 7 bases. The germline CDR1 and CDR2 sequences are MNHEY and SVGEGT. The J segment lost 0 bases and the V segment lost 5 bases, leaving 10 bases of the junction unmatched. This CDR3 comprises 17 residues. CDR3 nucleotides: TGTGCCAGCAGTCGTAGACAGGGCCCCTACTCCTACAATGAGCAGTTCTTC. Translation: CASSRRQGPYSYNEQFF.

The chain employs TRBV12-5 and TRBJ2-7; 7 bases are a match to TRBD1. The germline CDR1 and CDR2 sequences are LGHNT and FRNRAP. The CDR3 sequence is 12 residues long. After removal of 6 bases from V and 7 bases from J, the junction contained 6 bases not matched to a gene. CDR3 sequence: CASGAHRGEQYF. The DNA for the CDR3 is TGTGCTAGTGGCGCTCACAGGGGAGAGCAGTACTTC.

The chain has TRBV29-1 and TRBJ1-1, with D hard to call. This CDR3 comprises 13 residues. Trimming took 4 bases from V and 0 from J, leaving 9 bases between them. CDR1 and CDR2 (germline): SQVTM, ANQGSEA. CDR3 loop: CSVVKRMNTEAFF. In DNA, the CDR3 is TGCAGCGTTGTGAAGAGAATGAACACTGAAGCTTTCTTT.

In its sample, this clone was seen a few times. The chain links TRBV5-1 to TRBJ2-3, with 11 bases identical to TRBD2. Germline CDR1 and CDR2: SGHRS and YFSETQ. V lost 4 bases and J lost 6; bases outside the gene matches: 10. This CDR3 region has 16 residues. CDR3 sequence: CASSPSLAGGPDTQYF. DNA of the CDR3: TGCGCCAGCAGCCCTTCTTTAGCGGGAGGGCCTGATACGCAGTATTTT.

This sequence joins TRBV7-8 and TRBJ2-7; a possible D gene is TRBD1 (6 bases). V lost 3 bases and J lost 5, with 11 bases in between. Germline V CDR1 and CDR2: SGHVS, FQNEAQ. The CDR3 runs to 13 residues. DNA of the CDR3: TGTGCCAGCAGCTTCACAGGGCGCGACGAGCAGTACTTC. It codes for CASSFTGRDEQYF.

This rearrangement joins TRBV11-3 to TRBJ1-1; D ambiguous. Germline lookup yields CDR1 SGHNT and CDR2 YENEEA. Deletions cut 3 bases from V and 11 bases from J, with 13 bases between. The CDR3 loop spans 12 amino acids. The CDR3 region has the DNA TGTGCCAGCAGCTTCGGGAAGGGAGGCGCTTTCTTT. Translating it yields CASSFGKGGAFF.

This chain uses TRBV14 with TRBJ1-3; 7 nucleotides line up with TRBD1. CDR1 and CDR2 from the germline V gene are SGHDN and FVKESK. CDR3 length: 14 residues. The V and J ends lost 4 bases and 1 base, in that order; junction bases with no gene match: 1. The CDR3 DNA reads TGTGCCAGCAGCCCAGGGGGATCTGGAAACACCATATATTTT. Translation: CASSPGGSGNTIYF.

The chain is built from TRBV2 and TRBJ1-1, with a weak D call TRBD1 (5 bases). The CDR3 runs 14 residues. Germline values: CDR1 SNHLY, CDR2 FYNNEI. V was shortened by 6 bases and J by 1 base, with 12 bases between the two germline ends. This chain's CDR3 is CASSLGASNTEAFF. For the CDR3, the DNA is TGTGCCAGCAGCCTAGGGGCGTCGAACACTGAAGCTTTCTTT.